This TCR beta chain was identified in a study of T cell responses to AZD1222 COVID-19 vaccine. Sequenced by immunoSEQ multiplex PCR; TCRdb stores in-frame clones only, minus some. The sample contains 160,000 or so clones, about 85% of which appear only once. A note on this clone: The antigen is not known.

Study-level results: Unmutated regions of variants are reportedly targeted by nearly half of spike-specific TCRs. Among AZD1222 vaccinees, only 5 to 7 were seropositive at baseline. Increased Spike-specific TCR breadth and depth were observed after two AZD1222 doses.

The TCR originated in an adult who had recovered from COVID-19. Specimen: peripheral blood, collected after recovery from COVID-19.

DNA of the CDR3: TGCAGTGCTACGGGGGCTAGTACGCAGTATTTT. Protein sequence: CSATGASTQYF. The chain links TRBV20-1 to TRBJ2-3; D assignment may be TRBD1 or TRBD2 (6 bases each). The V gene lost 4 bases and the J gene lost 8 bases, with 10 bases spanning the gap. This CDR3 is built from 11 residues. Germline CDR1 is DFQATT and CDR2 is SNEGSKA (reference sequence).